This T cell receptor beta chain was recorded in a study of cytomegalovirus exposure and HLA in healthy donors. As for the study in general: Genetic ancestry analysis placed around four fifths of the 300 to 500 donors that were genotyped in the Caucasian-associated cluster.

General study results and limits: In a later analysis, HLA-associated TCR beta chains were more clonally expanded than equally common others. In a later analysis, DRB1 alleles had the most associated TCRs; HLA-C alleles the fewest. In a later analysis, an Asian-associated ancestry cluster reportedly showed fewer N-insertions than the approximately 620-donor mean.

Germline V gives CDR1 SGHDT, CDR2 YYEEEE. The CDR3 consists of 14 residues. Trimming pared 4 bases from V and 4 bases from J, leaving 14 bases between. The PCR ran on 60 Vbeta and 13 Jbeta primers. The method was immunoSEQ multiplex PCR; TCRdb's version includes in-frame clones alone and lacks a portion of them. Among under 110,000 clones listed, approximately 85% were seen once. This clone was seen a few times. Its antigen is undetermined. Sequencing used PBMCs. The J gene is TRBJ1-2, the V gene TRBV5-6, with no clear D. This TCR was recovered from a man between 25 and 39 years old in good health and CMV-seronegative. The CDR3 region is CASSRRRGFYGYTF. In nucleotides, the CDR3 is TGTGCCAGCAGCAGGAGACGTGGGTTCTATGGCTACACCTTC.